This T cell receptor (beta chain) was captured in a study of beta chain features in type 1 diabetes. Overall study: Healthy donors and patients had similar age, gender and cell yields. Whole-study results and caveats: A cDNA-based sequencing approach could over-represent cells with high TCR expression. A moderate, significant TCRB CDR3 shortening appeared in type 1 diabetes across four CD4+ subsets. It was among patients, rather than healthy donors, that naive, central memory and Treg TCRB repertoires appeared more similar.

Regarding this clone: Its antigen remains unidentified.

The ends were cut back, 2 bases at V and 10 bases at J, with 14 bases in the middle. Per germline, CDR1 SGHTA and CDR2 FQGNSA. The CDR3 sequence is 13 residues long. Reverse transcription of all isolated RNA meant that expressed TCRB transcripts were sequenced. Profiled with immunoSEQ multiplex PCR; TCRdb holds only in-frame clones, not every one. The repertoire consists of over 300,000 clones, with 7% to 10% occurring once and the leading ten covering more than 0.8%. Sorting with CD45RO/CCR7/CD25/CD127/CD95/CD27 yielded naive, central memory, regulatory and stem-like memory CD4+ cells. Material: central memory CD4+ T cells from blood. The chain has TRBV7-2 and TRBJ1-2; D uncertain. This clonotype originated in a man younger than 40 with type 1 diabetes. CDR3 residues: CASSLKAGWDYTF. CDR3 nucleotide sequence: TGTGCCAGCAGCTTAAAGGCGGGCTGGGACTACACCTTC.